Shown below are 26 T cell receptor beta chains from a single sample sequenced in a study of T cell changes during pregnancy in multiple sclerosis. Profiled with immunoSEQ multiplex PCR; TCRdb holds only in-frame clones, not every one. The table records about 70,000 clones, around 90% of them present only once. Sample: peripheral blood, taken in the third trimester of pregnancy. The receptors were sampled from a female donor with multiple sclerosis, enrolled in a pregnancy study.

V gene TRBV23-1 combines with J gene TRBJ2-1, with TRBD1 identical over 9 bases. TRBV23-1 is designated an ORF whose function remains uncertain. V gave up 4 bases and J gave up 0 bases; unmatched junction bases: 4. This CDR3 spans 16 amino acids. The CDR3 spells CASSRTTGGSYNEQFF. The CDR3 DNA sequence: TGCGCCAGCAGTCGGACGACAGGGGGCTCCTACAATGAGCAGTTCTTC.

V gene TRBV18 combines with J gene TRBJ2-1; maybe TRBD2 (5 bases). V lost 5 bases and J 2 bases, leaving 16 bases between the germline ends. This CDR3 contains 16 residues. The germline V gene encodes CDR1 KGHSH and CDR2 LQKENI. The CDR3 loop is CASSSLASGAYNEQFF. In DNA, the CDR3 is TGTGCCAGCTCATCGTTGGCTTCCGGGGCCTACAATGAGCAGTTCTTC.

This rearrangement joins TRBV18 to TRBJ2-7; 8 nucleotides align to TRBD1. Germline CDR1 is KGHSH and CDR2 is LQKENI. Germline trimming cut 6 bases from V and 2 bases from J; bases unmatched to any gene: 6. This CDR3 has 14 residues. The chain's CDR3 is CASSYDRGTYEQYF. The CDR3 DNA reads TGTGCCAGCTCGTATGACAGGGGCACCTACGAGCAGTACTTC.

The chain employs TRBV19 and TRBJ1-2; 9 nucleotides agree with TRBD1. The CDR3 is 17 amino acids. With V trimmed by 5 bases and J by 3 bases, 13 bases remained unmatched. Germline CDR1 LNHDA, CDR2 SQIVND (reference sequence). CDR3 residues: CASSQSSNRDRDYGYTF. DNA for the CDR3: TGTGCCAGTAGTCAATCCTCGAACCGGGACAGGGACTATGGCTACACCTTC.

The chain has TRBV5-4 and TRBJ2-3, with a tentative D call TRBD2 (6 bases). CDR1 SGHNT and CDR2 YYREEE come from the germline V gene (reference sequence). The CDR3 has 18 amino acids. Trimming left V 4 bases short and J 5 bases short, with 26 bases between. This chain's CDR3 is CASSPRRDSYSLGDTQYF. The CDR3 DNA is TGTGCCAGCAGCCCGCGACGGGACTCCTACTCACTAGGAGATACGCAGTATTTT.

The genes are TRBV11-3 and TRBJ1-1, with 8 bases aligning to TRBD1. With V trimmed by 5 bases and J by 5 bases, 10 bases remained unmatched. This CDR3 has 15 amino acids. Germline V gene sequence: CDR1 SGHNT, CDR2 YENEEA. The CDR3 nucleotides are TGTGCCAGCAGCCAAAGCGGACAGGGTGGGACTGAAGCTTTCTTT. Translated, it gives CASSQSGQGGTEAFF.

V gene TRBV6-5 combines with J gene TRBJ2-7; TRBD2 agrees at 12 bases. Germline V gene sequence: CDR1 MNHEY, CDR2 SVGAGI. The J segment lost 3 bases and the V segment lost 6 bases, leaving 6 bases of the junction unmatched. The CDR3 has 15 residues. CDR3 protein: CASSLGLAGIYEQYF. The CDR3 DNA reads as TGTGCCAGCAGCCTAGGACTAGCGGGAATCTACGAGCAGTACTTC.

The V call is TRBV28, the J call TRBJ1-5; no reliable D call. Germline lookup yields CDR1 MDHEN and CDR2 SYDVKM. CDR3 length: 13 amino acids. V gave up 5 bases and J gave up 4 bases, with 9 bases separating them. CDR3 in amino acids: CASSRGRNQPQHF. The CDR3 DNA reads TGTGCCAGCAGTCGAGGGAGGAATCAGCCCCAGCATTTT.

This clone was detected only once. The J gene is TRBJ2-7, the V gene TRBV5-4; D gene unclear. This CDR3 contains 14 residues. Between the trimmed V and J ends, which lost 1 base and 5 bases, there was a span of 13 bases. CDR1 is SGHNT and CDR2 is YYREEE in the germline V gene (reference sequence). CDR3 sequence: CASSLSPEYNEQYF. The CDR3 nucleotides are TGTGCCAGCAGCTTGTCGCCAGAATATAACGAGCAGTACTTC. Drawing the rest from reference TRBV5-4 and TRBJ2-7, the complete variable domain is ETGVTQSPTHLIKTRGQQVTLRCSSQSGHNTVSWYQQALGQGPQFIFQYYREEENGRGNFPPRFSGLQFPNYSSELNVNALELDDSALYLCASSLSPEYNEQYFGPGTRLTVT.

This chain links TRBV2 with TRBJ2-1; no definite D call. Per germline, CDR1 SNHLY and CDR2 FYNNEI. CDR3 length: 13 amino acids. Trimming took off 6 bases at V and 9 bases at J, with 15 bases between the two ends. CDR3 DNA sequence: TGTGCCAGCAGGCTCTCCATCATCGGTGAGCAGTTCTTC. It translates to CASRLSIIGEQFF.

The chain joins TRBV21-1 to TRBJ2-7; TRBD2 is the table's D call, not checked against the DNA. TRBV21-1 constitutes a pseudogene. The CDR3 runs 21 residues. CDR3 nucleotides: TGTGCCAGCAGCCGAAAGGTAGGGGGAGCTTTAGCGGGGCCTCCCTCCTACGAGCAGTACTTC. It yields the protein CASSRKVGGALAGPPSYEQYF.

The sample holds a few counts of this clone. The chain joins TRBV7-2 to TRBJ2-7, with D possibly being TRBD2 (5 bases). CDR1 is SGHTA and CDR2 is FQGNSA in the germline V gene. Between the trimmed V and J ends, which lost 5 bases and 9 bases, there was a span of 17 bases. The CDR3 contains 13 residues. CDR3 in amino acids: CASSTTTLAPQYF. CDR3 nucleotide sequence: TGTGCCAGCAGCACGACAACTCTAGCTCCGCAGTACTTC. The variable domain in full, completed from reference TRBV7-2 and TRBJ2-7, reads GAGVSQSPSNKVTEKGKDVELRCDPISGHTALYWYRQSLGQGLEFLIYFQGNSAPDKSGLPSDRFSAERTGGSVSTLTIQRTQQEDSAVYLCASSTTTLAPQYFGPGTRLTVT.

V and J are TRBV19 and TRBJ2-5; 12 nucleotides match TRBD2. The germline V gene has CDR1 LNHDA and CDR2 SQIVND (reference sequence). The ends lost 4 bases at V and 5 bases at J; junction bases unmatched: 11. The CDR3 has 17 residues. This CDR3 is CASSRASGRGFRETQYF. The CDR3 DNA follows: TGTGCCAGTAGTAGGGCTAGCGGGAGGGGTTTTCGGGAGACCCAGTACTTC.

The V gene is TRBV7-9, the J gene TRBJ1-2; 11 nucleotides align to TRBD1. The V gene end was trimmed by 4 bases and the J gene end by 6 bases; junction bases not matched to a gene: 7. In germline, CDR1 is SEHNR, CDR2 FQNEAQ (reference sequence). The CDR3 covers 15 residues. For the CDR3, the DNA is TGTGCCAGCAGCTACCCGGACAGGGGGCTGGATGGCTACACCTTC. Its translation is CASSYPDRGLDGYTF.

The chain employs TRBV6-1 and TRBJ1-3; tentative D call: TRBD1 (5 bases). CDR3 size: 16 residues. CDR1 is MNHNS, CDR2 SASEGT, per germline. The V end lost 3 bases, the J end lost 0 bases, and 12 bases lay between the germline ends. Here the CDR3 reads CASSDRVTSSGNTIYF. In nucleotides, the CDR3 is TGTGCCAGCAGTGACAGGGTCACGAGCTCTGGAAACACCATATATTTT.

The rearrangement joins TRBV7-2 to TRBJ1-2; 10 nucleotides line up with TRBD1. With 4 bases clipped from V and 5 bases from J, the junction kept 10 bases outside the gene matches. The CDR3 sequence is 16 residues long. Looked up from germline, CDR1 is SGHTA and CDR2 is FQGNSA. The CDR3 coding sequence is TGTGCCAGCAGCTCGGGACTGGGGACAGGGGTTTATGGCTACACCTTC. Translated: CASSSGLGTGVYGYTF.

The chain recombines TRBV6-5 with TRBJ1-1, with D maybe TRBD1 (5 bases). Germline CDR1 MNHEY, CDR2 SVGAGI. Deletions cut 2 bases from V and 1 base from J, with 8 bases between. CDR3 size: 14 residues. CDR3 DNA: TGTGCCAGCAGTTACGACAGCCAGAACACTGAAGCTTTCTTT. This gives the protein CASSYDSQNTEAFF.

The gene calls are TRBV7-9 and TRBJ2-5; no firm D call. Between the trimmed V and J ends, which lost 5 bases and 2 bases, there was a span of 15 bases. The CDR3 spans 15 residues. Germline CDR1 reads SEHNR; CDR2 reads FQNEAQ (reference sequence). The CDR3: CASSKPVLLQETQYF. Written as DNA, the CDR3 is TGTGCCAGCAGCAAACCAGTGTTGCTTCAAGAGACCCAGTACTTC.

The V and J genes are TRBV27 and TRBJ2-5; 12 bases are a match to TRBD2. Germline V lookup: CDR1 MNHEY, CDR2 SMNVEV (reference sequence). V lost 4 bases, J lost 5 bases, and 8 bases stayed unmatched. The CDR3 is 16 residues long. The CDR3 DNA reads TGTGCCAGCAGTTCTCCTAGCGGGAGGGCTTTTGAGACCCAGTACTTC. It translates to CASSSPSGRAFETQYF.

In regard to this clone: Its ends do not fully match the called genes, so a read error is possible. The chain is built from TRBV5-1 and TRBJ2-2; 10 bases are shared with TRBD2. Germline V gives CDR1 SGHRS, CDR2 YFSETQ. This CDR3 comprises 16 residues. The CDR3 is CASSLASGRNTGELFF. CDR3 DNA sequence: TGCGCCAGCAGTTTGGCTAGCGGGAGGAACACCGGGGAGCTGTTTTTT.

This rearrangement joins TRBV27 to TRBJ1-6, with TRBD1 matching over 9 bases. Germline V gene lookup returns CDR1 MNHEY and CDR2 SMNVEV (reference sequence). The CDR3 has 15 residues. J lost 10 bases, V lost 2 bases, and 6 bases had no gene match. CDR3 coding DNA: TGTGCCAGCAGTTTAGCGGGACAGGGACCATCACCCCTCCACTTT. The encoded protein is CASSLAGQGPSPLHF.

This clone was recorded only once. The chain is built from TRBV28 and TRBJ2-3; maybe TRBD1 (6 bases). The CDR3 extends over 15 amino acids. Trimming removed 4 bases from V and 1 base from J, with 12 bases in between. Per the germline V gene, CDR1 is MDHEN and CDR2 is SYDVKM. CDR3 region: CASSSPRTGTDTQYF. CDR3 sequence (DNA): TGTGCCAGCAGTTCACCCCGGACAGGCACAGATACGCAGTATTTT.

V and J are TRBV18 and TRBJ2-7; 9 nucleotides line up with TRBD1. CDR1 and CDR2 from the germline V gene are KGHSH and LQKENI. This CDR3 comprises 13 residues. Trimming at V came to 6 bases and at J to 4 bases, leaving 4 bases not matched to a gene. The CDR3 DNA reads TGTGCCAGCTCTGGGACAGGGACTTACGAGCAGTACTTC. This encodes CASSGTGTYEQYF.

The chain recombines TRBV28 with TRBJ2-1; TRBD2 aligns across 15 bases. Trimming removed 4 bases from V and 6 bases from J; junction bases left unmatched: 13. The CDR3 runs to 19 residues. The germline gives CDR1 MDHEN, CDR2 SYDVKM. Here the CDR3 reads CASSSPGLAGGWVLNEQFF. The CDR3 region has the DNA TGTGCCAGCAGTTCCCCGGGACTAGCGGGAGGTTGGGTCCTCAATGAGCAGTTCTTC.

CDR3 coding DNA: TGCGCCAGCAGCCAAGTCAACGTATCCTCACGGGAGACCCAGTACTTC. This gives the protein CASSQVNVSSRETQYF. The chain is built from TRBV4-1 and TRBJ2-5; D gene ambiguous. The V gene lost 1 base and the J gene lost 5 bases, with 17 bases spanning the gap. The CDR3 totals 16 residues. CDR1 is MGHRA and CDR2 is YSYEKL in the germline V gene.

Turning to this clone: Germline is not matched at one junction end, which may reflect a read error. DNA of the CDR3: TGTGCCAGCAGGGAAGGACAGACACTTAATCAGCCCCAGCATTTT. It encodes CASREGQTLNQPQHF. The chain employs TRBV2 and TRBJ1-5; D is perhaps TRBD1 (6 bases). The CDR3 loop spans 15 amino acids. The germline V gene encodes CDR1 SNHLY and CDR2 FYNNEI.